This T cell receptor (beta chain) appears in the sequencing data of a study of T cell responses to AZD1222 COVID-19 vaccine. Notes on this clone: Its specificity is unknown.

CDR1 is SGHRS and CDR2 is YFSETQ in the germline V gene. The CDR3 contains 13 residues. The germline V and J ends were trimmed by 0 bases and 5 bases, with 6 bases remaining between them. Study-level points and caveats: There were vaccine-associated CD4 TCRs across spike, dominant at 160-218 and 743-854.

Data came from immunoSEQ multiplex PCR; TCRdb stores just in-frame clones and leaves some out. The repertoire holds around 120,000 clones, with around nine tenths as singletons. This sample comprised peripheral blood, obtained on day 0 of AZD1222 vaccination. The sequence was obtained from an adult in good health. The chain uses TRBV5-1 and TRBJ1-5; no reliable D call. CDR3 in amino acids: CASSLGPDQPQHF. The CDR3 coding sequence is TGCGCCAGCAGCTTGGGGCCTGATCAGCCCCAGCATTTT.